A selection of T cell receptor beta chains follows, all from one sample in a study of blood T cell repertoires in COVID-19. Data came from immunoSEQ multiplex PCR; TCRdb stores just in-frame clones and leaves some out. The sample gives 400,000 or so clones, about 87% of which show up once; 3% is in the top ten. Specimen: peripheral blood. The receptors derive from a human donor in a cohort sampled during active COVID-19. The CDR3 runs from the conserved cysteine through the conserved F or W. Each record gives: J gene, V gene, D gene, CDR3 protein. The D gene is left open where the match is weak.

TRBJ1-5,TRBV27,-,CASSLLGGQPQHF
TRBJ1-4,TRBV30,-,CAWSRGTTNEKLFF
TRBJ2-7,TRBV20-1,-,CSASGGGGGYEQYF
TRBJ1-4,TRBV4-2,-,CASSPAGVEEKLFF
TRBJ2-1,TRBV27,TRBD2,CASSLFGGAGNEQFF
TRBJ2-1,TRBV2,TRBD1,CASRPDRGSYNEQFF
TRBJ2-7,TRBV19,TRBD1,CASSTTGGGEQYF
TRBJ1-1,TRBV24-1,-,CATSDPEGTEAFF
TRBJ1-2,TRBV11-2,-,CASSAGGVLFF
TRBJ1-2,TRBV11-1,-,CASSPRTDYGYTF
TRBJ2-2,TRBV27,TRBD1,CASSPSTGENTGELFF
TRBJ2-1,TRBV11-3,TRBD1,CASSSGTGGSEQFF
TRBJ2-5,TRBV13,-,CASSPPGGLQETQYF
TRBJ1-2,TRBV11-3,TRBD1,CASSPNVPKGTGDYYGYTF
TRBJ2-1,TRBV11-2,TRBD2,CASSSNSGGYNEQFF
TRBJ2-3,TRBV19,-,CASSEQALTDTQYF
TRBJ2-1,TRBV7-2,TRBD1,CASSSTGDEQFF
TRBJ2-3,TRBV5-1,-,CASSYRVGDTQYF
TRBJ2-5,TRBV2,TRBD2,CASSVTSGGETQYF
TRBJ2-7,TRBV2,TRBD1,CASSFRDRGLEQYF
TRBJ2-7,TRBV3-1/TRBV3-2,TRBD1,CASSFRQGTRYEQYF
TRBJ2-2,TRBV2,-,CASRRTEGTGELFF